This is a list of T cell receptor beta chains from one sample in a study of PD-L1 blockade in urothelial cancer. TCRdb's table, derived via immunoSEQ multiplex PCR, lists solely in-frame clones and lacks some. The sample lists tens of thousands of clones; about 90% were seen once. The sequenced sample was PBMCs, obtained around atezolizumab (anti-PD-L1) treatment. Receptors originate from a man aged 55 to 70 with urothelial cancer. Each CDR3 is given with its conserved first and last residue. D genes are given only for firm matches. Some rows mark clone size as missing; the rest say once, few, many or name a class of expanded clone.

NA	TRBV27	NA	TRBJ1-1	TGTGCCAGCAGTTCGTCAAGTGGGAGGAGTGAAGCTTTCTTT	CASSSSSGRSEAFF
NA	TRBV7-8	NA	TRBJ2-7	TGTGCCAGCAGCGGACAGAGCTACGAGCAGTACTTC	CASSGQSYEQYF
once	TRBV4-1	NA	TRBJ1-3	TGCGCCAGCAGCCAAGTGTACCAACCCAGATACTCTGGAAACACCATATATTTT	CASSQVYQPRYSGNTIYF
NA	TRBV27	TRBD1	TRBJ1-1	TGTGCCAGCAGTTTAGGGACAGGGGGTACTGAAGCTTTCTTT	CASSLGTGGTEAFF
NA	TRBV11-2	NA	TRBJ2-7	TGTGCCAGCAGCTTTGTAGGAGGCTACGAGCAGTACTTC	CASSFVGGYEQYF
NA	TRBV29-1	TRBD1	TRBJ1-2	TGCAGCGCTCAACAGGGGGCTTCCCTCTATGGCTACACCTTC	CSAQQGASLYGYTF
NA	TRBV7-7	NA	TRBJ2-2	TGTGCTAGCGGTCCGGGCGCGGGGACCGGGGAGCTGTTTTTT	CASGPGAGTGELFF
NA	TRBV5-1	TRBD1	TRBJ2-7	TGCGCCAGCAAACAATTGCCCTCAGGGGGCAGGTACTTC	CASKQLPSGGRYF
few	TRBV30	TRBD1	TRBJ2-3	TGTGCCTGGAGTGTACAGGGGATAGGTACAGATACGCAGTATTTT	CAWSVQGIGTDTQYF
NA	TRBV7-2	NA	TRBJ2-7	TGTGCCAGCAGCTTAGAAGGGGGTGTTTATGACGAGCAGTACTTC	CASSLEGGVYDEQYF
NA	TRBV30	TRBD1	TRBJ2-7	TGTGCCTGGAGTCCCCGCAGGGGGTGGCGCGAGCAGTACTTC	CAWSPRRGWREQYF
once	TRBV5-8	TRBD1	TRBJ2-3	TGTGCCAGCAGCAAAGGGACAGTGGTGACAGATACGCAGTATTTT	CASSKGTVVTDTQYF
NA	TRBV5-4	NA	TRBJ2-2	TGTGCCACAACCCGGTTTGAGGCCGGGGAGCTGTTTTTT	CATTRFEAGELFF
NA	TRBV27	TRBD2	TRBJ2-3	TGTGCCAGCAGCCGCTCCTCGGGGGGGTCCACAGATACGCAGTATTTT	CASSRSSGGSTDTQYF
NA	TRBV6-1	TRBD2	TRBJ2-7	TGTGCCAGCAGTGGACTAGCGGGGGGTGGCGAGCAGTACTTC	CASSGLAGGGEQYF
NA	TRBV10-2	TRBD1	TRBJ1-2	TGCGCCAGCAGGAAGGACAGGGGGTTTTCGGACTATGGCTACACCTTC	CASRKDRGFSDYGYTF
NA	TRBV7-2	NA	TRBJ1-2	TGTGCCAGCAGCCGTCAGAACTTTAGCCCCAGCACCTTC	CASSRQNFSPSTF
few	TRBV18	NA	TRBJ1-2	TGTGCCAGCTCACCAGGGCTGGTGGACTATGGCTACACCTTC	CASSPGLVDYGYTF
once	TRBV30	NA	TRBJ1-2	TGTGCCTGGGGCCAACAAACACCACCACCTGGCTATGGCTACACCTTC	CAWGQQTPPPGYGYTF
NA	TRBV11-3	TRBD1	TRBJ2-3	TGTGCCAGCAGCTTAAGAGGGACAGGGGGAAATACGCAGTATTTT	CASSLRGTGGNTQYF
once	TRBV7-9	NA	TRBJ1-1	TGTGCCAGCAGCTTAGATACAGGGTGGAGCGCTGAAGCTTTCTTT	CASSLDTGWSAEAFF